These T cell receptor beta chains were read from a single sample in a study of cytotoxic CD8 clonotypes in ibrutinib-treated CLL. The repertoire was sequenced with immunoSEQ multiplex PCR; TCRdb's copy has only in-frame clones and lacks some. Seen here are around 200,000 clones, roughly 73% observed once, and the top ten hold around 10%. Sequences were derived from PBMCs, sampled after 12 months of ibrutinib treatment. Every receptor here comes from a human donor with chronic lymphocytic leukemia. Both conserved end residues are part of each CDR3. The order of the fields is CDR3 DNA, CDR3 protein, D gene, J gene, V gene, clone size. A D gene is named only where the DNA matches it firmly. The listing skips clone size in some rows; elsewhere it reads once, few, many or a size class.

CDR3nt: TGTGCCAGCAGCGCCCGTGGGGAGGGAGGCGCGGGGTATGGCTACACCTTC
CDR3aa: CASSARGEGGAGYGYTF
d_gene: -
j_gene: TRBJ1-2
v_gene: TRBV9
abundance: -

CDR3nt: TGTGCCAGCAGGGACTCGAACACCGGGGAGCTGTTTTTT
CDR3aa: CASRDSNTGELFF
d_gene: -
j_gene: TRBJ2-2
v_gene: TRBV2
abundance: -

CDR3nt: TGCGCCAGCAGTCCCCTACAGGGGCCGTTTTTT
CDR3aa: CASSPLQGPFF
d_gene: TRBD1
j_gene: TRBJ1-4
v_gene: TRBV23-1
abundance: -

CDR3nt: TGTGCCAGTCGAAACAGGGAGTCCGGGGAGCTGTTTTTT
CDR3aa: CASRNRESGELFF
d_gene: -
j_gene: TRBJ2-2
v_gene: TRBV2
abundance: -

CDR3nt: TGTGCCAGCTCACCGCCTCTTGGGGAGCAGTACTTC
CDR3aa: CASSPPLGEQYF
d_gene: -
j_gene: TRBJ2-7
v_gene: TRBV18
abundance: once

CDR3nt: TGTGCCAGCAGCGTAGAAAGGGACGGTGGCTACACCTTC
CDR3aa: CASSVERDGGYTF
d_gene: -
j_gene: TRBJ1-2
v_gene: TRBV9
abundance: -

CDR3nt: TGTGCCTGGACCTTTTATCATGAAGCTTTCTTT
CDR3aa: CAWTFYHEAFF
d_gene: -
j_gene: TRBJ1-1
v_gene: TRBV30
abundance: -

CDR3nt: TGCGCCAGCAGGGACGACCGGGGAGTGAACACTGAAGCTTTCTTT
CDR3aa: CASRDDRGVNTEAFF
d_gene: -
j_gene: TRBJ1-1
v_gene: TRBV10-1
abundance: -

CDR3nt: TGCGCCAGCAGCTGGGAGGGAGGCACCGGGGAGCTGTTTTTT
CDR3aa: CASSWEGGTGELFF
d_gene: TRBD2
j_gene: TRBJ2-2
v_gene: TRBV5-1
abundance: -

CDR3nt: TGCGCCAGCAGCTTAACCGGGACTAGCGGGGGAAGCTCCTACGAGCAGTACTTC
CDR3aa: CASSLTGTSGGSSYEQYF
d_gene: TRBD2
j_gene: TRBJ2-7
v_gene: TRBV5-1
abundance: -

CDR3nt: TGTGCCAGCAGCCTCGGAGCTCCCTACGAGCAGTACTTC
CDR3aa: CASSLGAPYEQYF
d_gene: -
j_gene: TRBJ2-7
v_gene: TRBV21-1
abundance: -